Below, 27 T cell receptor beta chains from the same sample are listed, as sequenced in a study of control samples from healthy donors and cancer patients (dated by TCRdb to the early 2020s). Receptor libraries were prepared by the immunoSEQ multiplex PCR assay. TCRdb took over this immuneACCESS table, retaining in-frame rearrangements with V and J assigned. Such tables are incomplete; in checked studies, under half of the missing clones stem from an unresolved V gene, and the remainder is unexplained. Counted in this sample were some 70,000 clones; 75% to 85% of them appeared once. 15% to 19% of the sample rests with the top ten. The material sequenced was blood. The source is a man aged 55 to 70 in good health.

This clone was observed a few times. The chain is built from TRBV4-3 and TRBJ1-2; tentatively, D is TRBD1 (5 bases). Trimming left V 3 bases short and J 5 bases short, with 19 bases between. Germline values: CDR1 LGHNA, CDR2 YSLEER. The CDR3 sequence is 16 residues long. The CDR3 sequence is CASSQEGREFGYGYTF. CDR3 bases: TGCGCCAGCAGCCAGGAGGGCAGGGAGTTCGGGTATGGCTACACCTTC.

This chain joins TRBV13 and TRBJ1-3; a possible D gene is TRBD1 (5 bases). V was shortened by 5 bases and J by 1 base, with 9 bases between the two germline ends. The CDR3 consists of 14 residues. Per germline, CDR1 PRHDT and CDR2 FYEKMQ (reference sequence). The CDR3 loop is CASSAGGSGNTIYF. The CDR3 nucleotides are TGTGCCAGCAGCGCCGGGGGGTCTGGAAACACCATATATTTT. The full variable domain, in which reference TRBV13 and TRBJ1-3 provide the parts outside the CDR3, is AAGVIQSPRHLIKEKRETATLKCYPIPRHDTVYWYQQGPGQDPQFLISFYEKMQSDKGSIPDRFSAQQFSDYHSELNMSSLELGDSALYFCASSAGGSGNTIYFGEGSWLTVV.

The chain employs TRBV11-2 and TRBJ2-3; a weak D match, TRBD1 (5 bases). V lost 5 bases and J lost 1, with 13 bases in between. There are 15 residues in the CDR3. The germline gives CDR1 SGHAT, CDR2 FQNNGV. The CDR3 sequence is CASSQTTDRTDTQYF. CDR3 sequence (DNA): TGTGCCAGCAGCCAAACGACAGACCGCACAGATACGCAGTATTTT.

V usage is TRBV28 and J usage is TRBJ2-7; no firm D call. The germline V gene has CDR1 MDHEN and CDR2 SYDVKM. With 2 bases removed from V and 0 bases from J, the gap between germline ends came to 8 bases. The CDR3 is 14 amino acids. The CDR3 spells CASSLGRSSYEQYF. Here the CDR3 DNA reads TGTGCCAGCAGTTTAGGGCGGAGCTCCTACGAGCAGTACTTC.

V usage is TRBV19 and J usage is TRBJ2-2; possibly TRBD2 for D (5 bases). The germline gives CDR1 LNHDA, CDR2 SQIVND (reference sequence). The CDR3 covers 14 residues. V lost 7 bases and J 3 bases, leaving 12 bases between the germline ends. The CDR3 bases are TGTGCCAGTAAGGGCGGGCCGTACACCGGGGAGCTGTTTTTT. Translation: CASKGGPYTGELFF.

V is TRBV4-1 and J is TRBJ1-1; no clear D. Looked up from germline, CDR1 is MGHRA and CDR2 is YSYEKL. V lost 0 bases to trimming and J lost 6 bases, with 14 bases between them. The CDR3 runs to 15 residues. CDR3 residues: CASSQDPVLVAEAFF. CDR3 sequence (DNA): TGCGCCAGCAGCCAAGATCCGGTGCTGGTCGCTGAAGCTTTCTTT.

The CDR3 DNA sequence: TGTGCCAGCAGCGTAGGGGACACCGATAATTCACCCCTCCACTTT. Protein sequence: CASSVGDTDNSPLHF. V gene TRBV9 combines with J gene TRBJ1-6; possible D gene TRBD1, 6 bases. The CDR3 sequence is 15 residues long. Trimming removed 0 bases from V and 5 bases from J, with 9 bases in between. Germline values: CDR1 SGDLS, CDR2 YYNGEE.

The chain employs TRBV21-1 and TRBJ2-7. TRBV21-1 is classified as a pseudogene. CDR3 length equals 15 residues. The CDR3 region has the DNA TGTGCCAGCAGCCGATGGGCGGAGCAATCCTACGAGCAGTACTTC. Amino acids: CASSRWAEQSYEQYF.

This clone was found a few times. The CDR3 loop is CSAERDYGYTF. The DNA for the CDR3 is TGCAGCGCCGAGCGCGACTATGGCTACACCTTC. The genes are TRBV29-1 and TRBJ1-2; D remains ambiguous. V lost 7 bases, J lost 3 bases, and 9 bases lay in between. Germline loops: CDR1 SQVTM, CDR2 ANQGSEA. The CDR3 contains 11 residues.

This clone has a handful of counts. The chain employs TRBV12-5 and TRBJ2-1, with 8 bases identical to TRBD2. The germline CDR1 and CDR2 sequences are LGHNT and FRNRAP. Losses at the gene ends were 5 bases for V and 8 bases for J; bases not matched to a gene: 5. This CDR3 contains 13 residues. This CDR3 reads CASGLTSGDEQFF. The CDR3 nucleotides are TGTGCTAGTGGTCTCACTAGCGGCGATGAGCAGTTCTTC.

This chain links TRBV6-6 with TRBJ1-1; no reliable D call. Germline V lookup: CDR1 MNHNY, CDR2 SVGAGI (reference sequence). This CDR3 is built from 13 residues. V dropped 8 bases and J dropped 3 bases, with 13 bases sitting between them. For the CDR3, the DNA is TGTGCCAGCCAGACCAATCGGGACACTGAAGCTTTCTTT. It encodes CASQTNRDTEAFF.

The rearrangement joins TRBV7-2 to TRBJ1-5; a weak D match, TRBD1 (6 bases). V was shortened by 5 bases and J by 4 bases, with 12 bases between the two germline ends. The length of the CDR3 is 14 residues. Germline CDR1 reads SGHTA; CDR2 reads FQGNSA. The CDR3 bases are TGTGCCAGCAGCACGACAGGAGGTAATCAGCCCCAGCATTTT. It codes for CASSTTGGNQPQHF. The whole variable domain, filled in from reference TRBV7-2 and TRBJ1-5, reads GAGVSQSPSNKVTEKGKDVELRCDPISGHTALYWYRQSLGQGLEFLIYFQGNSAPDKSGLPSDRFSAERTGGSVSTLTIQRTQQEDSAVYLCASSTTGGNQPQHFGDGTRLSIL.

This clone has a handful of counts. This rearrangement joins TRBV6-5 to TRBJ1-1, with D maybe TRBD1 (6 bases). CDR1 is MNHEY and CDR2 is SVGAGI in the germline V gene. Trimming stripped 0 bases from V and 5 bases from J, with 10 bases between. The CDR3 has 14 residues. The DNA of the CDR3 is TGTGCCAGCAGTTACTCCGGGACAACTACTGAAGCTTTCTTT. It translates to CASSYSGTTTEAFF.

J is TRBJ2-1 and V is TRBV6-5; TRBD1 matches 7 bases. The V segment lost 2 bases and the J segment 2 bases; nucleotides outside the gene matches: 3. The CDR3 has 15 residues. Germline assignment: CDR1 MNHEY and CDR2 SVGAGI. The CDR3 region has the DNA TGTGCCAGCAGTTACCGACAGGGTACCTACAATGAGCAGTTCTTC. Its protein product is CASSYRQGTYNEQFF.

This chain joins TRBV7-2 and TRBJ2-7; D possibly matches TRBD1 or TRBD2 (5 bases each). The CDR3 runs to 15 residues. From germline, CDR1 is SGHTA and CDR2 FQGNSA. V was cut by 3 bases and J by 4 bases, with 16 bases left in between. CDR3 sequence (DNA): TGTGCCAGCAGCTTTGGGACCGGGGTACTTTACGAGCAGTACTTC. It is translated as CASSFGTGVLYEQYF.

V gene TRBV19 combines with J gene TRBJ2-1, with TRBD1 matching 7 bases. J lost 2 bases, V lost 10 bases, and 11 bases had no gene match. The CDR3 length is 15 residues. Germline CDR1 LNHDA, CDR2 SQIVND (reference sequence). CDR3 protein: CATKPGQNTYNEQFF. Written as DNA, the CDR3 is TGTGCCACTAAACCGGGACAGAATACCTACAATGAGCAGTTCTTC.

Points on this clone: Other DNA sequences in this sample translate to the same CDR3. The chain is built from TRBV6-5 and TRBJ1-5; maybe TRBD1 (5 bases). The V gene's germline CDR1 is MNHEY and CDR2 SVGAGI. The V end was cut by 0 bases, the J end by 7 bases, with 7 bases between. The CDR3 runs to 13 residues. This chain's CDR3 is CASSYSKGQPQHF. The CDR3 DNA reads as TGTGCCAGCAGTTACTCGAAGGGGCAGCCCCAGCATTTT.

The gene calls are TRBV19 and TRBJ1-4; D gene ambiguous. This CDR3 has 15 amino acids. The germline CDR1 and CDR2 sequences are LNHDA and SQIVND (reference sequence). Trimming pared 1 base from V and 8 bases from J, leaving 14 bases between. This CDR3 reads CASSIGLGGREKLFF. In DNA form, the CDR3 reads TGTGCCAGTAGTATAGGTTTGGGAGGCCGCGAAAAACTGTTTTTT.

The V gene is TRBV5-4, the J gene TRBJ2-3; D is tentatively TRBD1 or TRBD2 (6 bases each). The germline CDR1 and CDR2 sequences are SGHNT and YYREEE (reference sequence). The CDR3 runs 12 residues. Trimming shortened V by 7 bases and J by 6 bases, and 12 bases separated the two germline ends. The CDR3 nucleotides are TGTGCCAGCGGATTGGGGGGCGATACGCAGTATTTT. Protein product: CASGLGGDTQYF. Full variable domain (remainder filled in from reference TRBV5-4 and TRBJ2-3): ETGVTQSPTHLIKTRGQQVTLRCSSQSGHNTVSWYQQALGQGPQFIFQYYREEENGRGNFPPRFSGLQFPNYSSELNVNALELDDSALYLCASGLGGDTQYFGPGTRLTVL.

The chain is built from TRBV7-9 and TRBJ1-1; 8 nucleotides match TRBD1. Unmatched junction bases numbered 10, after V lost 3 bases and J lost 7 bases. The germline V gene encodes CDR1 SEHNR and CDR2 FQNEAQ (reference sequence). The CDR3 consists of 15 residues. The DNA for the CDR3 is TGTGCCAGCAGCTTTCCGCGGACAGGGATAATTGAAGCTTTCTTT. It codes for CASSFPRTGIIEAFF.

This chain joins TRBV18 and TRBJ2-1; TRBD2 aligns across 7 bases. Unmatched junction bases numbered 6, after V lost 3 bases and J lost 4 bases. CDR1 is KGHSH, CDR2 LQKENI, per germline. The CDR3 covers 15 residues. The CDR3 spells CASSPGERDYNEQFF. The CDR3 DNA reads as TGTGCCAGCTCACCTGGGGAGCGGGATTACAATGAGCAGTTCTTC.

This sequence joins TRBV11-2 and TRBJ2-7; 7 bases map to TRBD1. The CDR3 consists of 14 residues. The germline V gene encodes CDR1 SGHAT and CDR2 FQNNGV. V shed 5 bases and J 6 bases; nucleotides not matched to a gene: 10. The CDR3 DNA follows: TGTGCCAGCAGCCTTCGACAGGGTCAAGGCGAGCAGTACTTC. It specifies CASSLRQGQGEQYF.

J is TRBJ2-7 and V is TRBV5-1; maybe TRBD2 (5 bases). The V end was cut by 3 bases, the J end by 6 bases, with 22 bases between. The germline gives CDR1 SGHRS, CDR2 YFSETQ. The CDR3 runs to 16 residues. The CDR3 protein is CASSSGTGSRSGEQYF. The CDR3 region has the DNA TGCGCCAGCAGCTCGGGTACGGGGTCCCGGTCAGGCGAGCAGTACTTC.

This chain uses TRBV25-1 with TRBJ1-2, with D unresolved. The CDR3 has 11 amino acids. Trimming removed 8 bases from V and 8 bases from J, with 12 bases in between. Germline lookup yields CDR1 MGHDK and CDR2 SYGVNS. The CDR3 spells CASLTRSGYTF. CDR3 nucleotide sequence: TGTGCCAGCTTAACACGGTCGGGCTACACCTTC.

Only a few counts were recorded for this clone. The V gene is TRBV7-3, the J gene TRBJ2-2; D is uncertain. CDR3 length: 13 residues. Germline V lookup: CDR1 SGHTA, CDR2 FQGTGA. Trimming removed 2 bases at V and 9 bases at J, with 10 bases between. CDR3 loop: CASSLYVNRELFF. The CDR3 DNA follows: TGTGCCAGCAGCTTATATGTAAACCGGGAGCTGTTTTTT.

The chain has TRBV6-5 and TRBJ2-3; 8 bases are a match to TRBD2. Germline V gene data show CDR1 as MNHEY and CDR2 as SVGAGI. The CDR3 spans 14 residues. The J segment lost 4 bases and the V segment lost 4 bases, leaving 4 bases of the junction unmatched. Written as DNA, the CDR3 is TGTGCCAGCAGTTCAGCGGGAGACGCAGATACGCAGTATTTT. This encodes CASSSAGDADTQYF.

V and J are TRBV11-3 and TRBJ2-1, with 8 bases matching TRBD1. The J segment lost 6 bases and the V segment lost 5 bases, leaving 6 bases of the junction unmatched. Germline V CDR1 and CDR2: SGHNT, YENEEA. The CDR3 length is 14 residues. The CDR3 reads CASSGTGTGNEQFF. The DNA for the CDR3 is TGTGCCAGCAGCGGAACCGGGACAGGCAATGAGCAGTTCTTC.